This T cell receptor (beta chain) was sequenced in a study of identical twins. With V trimmed by 5 bases and J by 4 bases, 7 bases remained unmatched. Germline V gene lookup returns CDR1 SNHLY and CDR2 FYNNEI. The CDR3 runs 15 residues. TCRdb re-called the 5' RACE reads through MiXCR, storing one row per CDR3 protein. Of some 1,700,000 distinct CDR3 sequences in the sample, about 32% were seen once. This clonotype was observed a handful of times. Sequencing input: cord blood. The chain has TRBV2 and TRBJ2-3, with 9 bases matching TRBD1. The clonotype originates from a newborn girl in good health. CDR3 sequence reads: CASSRDRVFPDTQYF. As DNA, the CDR3 is TGTGCCAGCAGTAGGGACAGGGTGTTCCCAGATACGCAGTATTTT.